The 9 T cell receptor beta chains below all came from one sample that was sequenced in a study of shared clonotypes between healthy human individuals. The assay was immunoSEQ multiplex PCR, and TCRdb's table has in-frame clones only and misses some. The table has about 680,000 clones, around 74% seen once. Sequencing used memory CD4+ T cells sorted from blood. The subset here: CD45RA-negative fraction. The source of these receptors is a woman in her 30s in good health.

The genes are TRBV11-2 and TRBJ1-1; weak D call: TRBD1 (5 bases). This CDR3 is 14 amino acids long. Germline lookup yields CDR1 SGHAT and CDR2 FQNNGV. V lost 1 base and J lost 7, with 13 bases in between. CDR3 loop: CASSLGDGGLEAFF. The CDR3 bases are TGTGCCAGCAGCTTAGGGGACGGTGGACTTGAAGCTTTCTTT.

The gene calls are TRBV30 and TRBJ1-1; 9 nucleotides agree with TRBD1. The CDR3 totals 14 residues. The germline CDR1 and CDR2 sequences are GTSNPN and SVGIG (reference sequence). Losses at the gene ends were 0 bases for V and 4 bases for J; bases not matched to a gene: 3. The CDR3 DNA reads TGTGCCTGGAGTGTAAGGACAGGGGTCACTGAAGCTTTCTTT. Protein sequence: CAWSVRTGVTEAFF.

The rearrangement links TRBV6-5 to TRBJ2-1; 7 positions agree with TRBD1. Germline values: CDR1 MNHEY, CDR2 SVGAGI. The CDR3 loop spans 15 amino acids. V lost 8 bases and J lost 5; bases outside the gene matches: 12. CDR3 sequence: CASGRTGQTHNEQFF. The CDR3 DNA is TGTGCCAGCGGGAGAACGGGACAGACTCACAATGAGCAGTTCTTC.

The genes are TRBV28 and TRBJ2-7, with 8 bases matching TRBD2. The germline CDR1 and CDR2 sequences are MDHEN and SYDVKM. V trimming: 5 bases; J trimming: 4 bases; junction bases outside the gene matches: 10. The CDR3 runs to 15 residues. The CDR3 region is CASSIERLATYEQYF. CDR3 DNA sequence: TGTGCCAGCAGTATAGAACGACTAGCGACGTACGAGCAGTACTTC.

This clone was observed a few times. The chain carries TRBV2 and TRBJ2-5; 11 bases match TRBD1. The CDR3 is 15 residues long. V dropped 3 bases and J dropped 4; count of bases not matched to a gene: 4. Germline CDR1 and CDR2: SNHLY and FYNNEI. CDR3 region: CASSEDRGRVETQYF. The DNA for the CDR3 is TGTGCCAGCAGTGAGGACAGGGGGCGCGTAGAGACCCAGTACTTC.

This clone was observed a handful of times. This chain connects TRBV11-2 to TRBJ1-1; no clear D. The CDR3 sequence is 16 residues long. Germline values: CDR1 SGHAT, CDR2 FQNNGV. V was cut by 2 bases and J by 1 base, with 14 bases left in between. The CDR3 loop is CASSLPTDGENTEAFF. The CDR3 DNA is TGTGCCAGCAGCTTACCGACGGATGGGGAGAACACTGAAGCTTTCTTT.

For this clone: The sample holds other DNA sequences that translate to the same CDR3. The V call is TRBV5-1, the J call TRBJ1-2; D may be TRBD1 (5 bases). Germline V gene sequence: CDR1 SGHRS, CDR2 YFSETQ. V shed 2 bases and J shed 4 bases, with 9 bases lying between them. The CDR3 is 13 amino acids. The CDR3: CASSLEGSYGYTF. The DNA of the CDR3 is TGCGCCAGCAGCTTAGAGGGGAGCTATGGCTACACCTTC.

The V and J genes are TRBV19 and TRBJ1-3; no reliable D call. V shed 5 bases and J shed 0 bases, with 8 bases lying between them. This CDR3 contains 14 residues. The germline gives CDR1 LNHDA, CDR2 SQIVND (reference sequence). The CDR3 coding sequence is TGTGCCAGTAGTCCGGGCGGCTCTGGAAACACCATATATTTT. As protein: CASSPGGSGNTIYF. Filled out from reference TRBV19 and TRBJ1-3, the complete variable domain reads DGGITQSPKYLFRKEGQNVTLSCEQNLNHDAMYWYRQDPGQGLRLIYYSQIVNDFQKGDIAEGYSVSREKKESFPLTVTSAQKNPTAFYLCASSPGGSGNTIYFGEGSWLTVV.

Notes on this clone: This could be a read error, since a much larger clone is one nucleotide away. The chain employs TRBV7-7 and TRBJ1-3; D not resolved. Germline loops: CDR1 SSHAT, CDR2 FNYEAQ (reference sequence). The V gene lost 4 bases and the J gene lost 0 bases, with 4 bases spanning the gap. The CDR3 contains 13 residues. This CDR3 reads CASSSDSGNTIYF. The CDR3 DNA sequence: TGTGCCAGCAGCTCAGACTCTGGAAACACCATATATTTT.